This T cell receptor beta chain was observed in a study of T cell responses to AZD1222 COVID-19 vaccine. Some clones are missing from TCRdb's copy, which holds only in-frame ones; the method was immunoSEQ multiplex PCR. Of about 86,000 clones detected, approximately 78% appear once; the ten largest clones hold around 20%. Overall study findings and caveats: Baseline testing showed seropositivity in only five to seven AZD1222 recipients. Vaccine-related CD4 TCRs covered spike, predominating at 160-218 and 743-854. Repertoires were sampled only after the peak T cell response. Donor demographics were predominantly white British with a female majority; clonal diversity may be underestimated.

Trimming cost V 6 bases and J 3 bases; bases outside gene matches: 5. The CDR3 loop spans 14 amino acids. Germline CDR1 reads MNHEY; CDR2 reads SVGAGI. This clone was picked up one time. Its target is unknown. The V gene is TRBV6-5, the J gene TRBJ2-1; 7 positions agree with TRBD2. The sample in question was peripheral blood, obtained on day 0 of AZD1222 vaccination. This TCR derives from an adult in good health. CDR3 nucleotides: TGTGCCAGCAGCGGACTAGGAAACTACAATGAGCAGTTCTTC. Translation: CASSGLGNYNEQFF.